These T cell receptor beta chains were read from a single sample in a study of beta chain features in type 1 diabetes. Clones were sequenced by immunoSEQ multiplex PCR, and TCRdb holds only the in-frame ones, with some missing. Among about 180,000 clones listed, around an eighth were seen once. The sequenced material came from central memory CD4+ T cells from blood. The receptors stem from a young woman in good health. Each CDR3 is given with its conserved first and last residue. D genes are given only for firm matches. Part of the rows lack a size; the others show once, few, many or a class for expanded clones.

v_gene: TRBV7-3; d_gene: .; j_gene: TRBJ1-1; len: 14; abundance: .; CDR3aa: CASSLTQIDTEAFF; CDR3nt: TGTGCCAGCAGCTTAACCCAGATCGACACTGAAGCTTTCTTT
v_gene: TRBV30; d_gene: .; j_gene: TRBJ2-4; len: 11; abundance: few; CDR3aa: CAWSPGNIQYF; CDR3nt: TGTGCCTGGAGTCCCGGTAACATTCAGTACTTC
v_gene: TRBV9; d_gene: TRBD1; j_gene: TRBJ1-2; len: 15; abundance: .; CDR3aa: CASSHHRGSGLGYTF; CDR3nt: TGTGCCAGCAGCCACCACAGGGGCAGTGGGCTTGGCTACACCTTC
v_gene: TRBV5-6; d_gene: TRBD1; j_gene: TRBJ2-1; len: 14; abundance: few; CDR3aa: CASSRDRGLNEQFF; CDR3nt: TGTGCCAGCAGCCGGGACAGGGGACTCAATGAGCAGTTCTTC
v_gene: TRBV2; d_gene: TRBD1; j_gene: TRBJ2-5; len: 13; abundance: .; CDR3aa: CASTRDSQETQYF; CDR3nt: TGTGCCAGCACCCGGGACAGCCAAGAGACCCAGTACTTC
v_gene: TRBV21-1; d_gene: .; j_gene: TRBJ2-3; len: 19; abundance: .; CDR3aa: CASSKVLAGVKICTDTQYF; CDR3nt: TGTGCCAGCAGCAAAGTCCTAGCGGGAGTTAAAATTTGCACAGATACGCAGTATTTT
v_gene: TRBV30; d_gene: .; j_gene: TRBJ2-7; len: 15; abundance: few; CDR3aa: CAWKGGGTGSYEQYF; CDR3nt: TGTGCCTGGAAGGGCGGGGGGACAGGGTCCTACGAGCAGTACTTC
v_gene: TRBV5-1; d_gene: .; j_gene: TRBJ2-2; len: 15; abundance: .; CDR3aa: CASSFRDLNTGELFF; CDR3nt: TGCGCCAGCAGCTTCCGGGACTTGAACACCGGGGAGCTGTTTTTT
v_gene: TRBV4-2; d_gene: TRBD2; j_gene: TRBJ2-3; len: 16; abundance: .; CDR3aa: CASSQEGLAGKDTQYF; CDR3nt: TGTGCCAGCAGCCAAGAAGGTCTAGCGGGAAAAGATACGCAGTATTTT
v_gene: TRBV29-1; d_gene: .; j_gene: TRBJ1-3; len: 14; abundance: few; CDR3aa: CSAPGTFSGNTIYF; CDR3nt: TGCAGCGCTCCAGGGACTTTCTCTGGAAACACCATATATTTT
v_gene: TRBV5-8; d_gene: TRBD1; j_gene: TRBJ1-5; len: 15; abundance: .; CDR3aa: CASSPTGSVTQPQHF; CDR3nt: TGTGCCAGCAGCCCGACAGGGTCAGTAACTCAGCCCCAGCATTTT
v_gene: TRBV7-2; d_gene: .; j_gene: TRBJ1-1; len: 14; abundance: few; CDR3aa: CASSLSGWGTEAFF; CDR3nt: TGTGCCAGCAGCTTAAGCGGGTGGGGCACTGAAGCTTTCTTT
v_gene: TRBV7-2; d_gene: TRBD2; j_gene: TRBJ2-1; len: 19; abundance: few; CDR3aa: CASSPGGRGTQSSYNEQFF; CDR3nt: TGTGCCAGCAGTCCCGGCGGGAGGGGCACCCAAAGCTCCTACAATGAGCAGTTCTTC
v_gene: TRBV5-1; d_gene: TRBD1; j_gene: TRBJ2-1; len: 13; abundance: .; CDR3aa: CASSTTGGNEQFF; CDR3nt: TGCGCCAGCAGCACGACAGGGGGCAATGAGCAGTTCTTC
v_gene: TRBV6-6; d_gene: .; j_gene: TRBJ1-4; len: 15; abundance: .; CDR3aa: CASSRGKNPNEKLFF; CDR3nt: TGTGCCAGCAGTAGGGGGAAGAACCCTAATGAAAAACTGTTTTTT
v_gene: TRBV19; d_gene: TRBD2; j_gene: TRBJ2-5; len: 16; abundance: once; CDR3aa: CASSIDLAGGRETQYF; CDR3nt: TGTGCCAGTAGTATCGACCTAGCGGGAGGTCGAGAGACCCAGTACTTC
v_gene: TRBV11-2; d_gene: TRBD1; j_gene: TRBJ2-3; len: 18; abundance: few; CDR3aa: CASSTRDRGVLGGDTQYF; CDR3nt: TGTGCCAGCAGCACCCGGGACAGGGGGGTCCTAGGAGGCGATACGCAGTATTTT
v_gene: TRBV27; d_gene: TRBD1; j_gene: TRBJ2-7; len: 13; abundance: once; CDR3aa: CASIRQGTGEQYF; CDR3nt: TGTGCCAGCATACGACAGGGGACGGGCGAACAGTACTTC
v_gene: TRBV14; d_gene: .; j_gene: TRBJ1-1; len: 14; abundance: .; CDR3aa: CASSGRGQGTEAFF; CDR3nt: TGTGCCAGCAGCGGACGTGGGCAGGGTACTGAAGCTTTCTTT
v_gene: TRBV30; d_gene: .; j_gene: TRBJ1-5; len: 13; abundance: few; CDR3aa: CAWSRDSNQPQHF; CDR3nt: TGTGCCTGGAGTAGAGATAGCAATCAGCCCCAGCATTTT
v_gene: TRBV5-4; d_gene: TRBD1; j_gene: TRBJ1-4; len: 15; abundance: .; CDR3aa: CASSPGDRGAEKLFF; CDR3nt: TGTGCCAGCAGCCCTGGGGACAGGGGCGCCGAAAAACTGTTTTTT
v_gene: TRBV30; d_gene: TRBD2; j_gene: TRBJ2-1; len: 15; abundance: .; CDR3aa: CAWTRLAGGPNYPFF; CDR3nt: TGTGCCTGGACCCGACTAGCGGGAGGGCCAAATTATCCGTTCTTC
v_gene: TRBV11-2; d_gene: .; j_gene: TRBJ1-5; len: 16; abundance: few; CDR3aa: CASSLGGAKGNQPQHF; CDR3nt: TGTGCCAGCAGCTTGGGAGGGGCTAAGGGCAATCAGCCCCAGCATTTT
v_gene: TRBV4-1; d_gene: TRBD2; j_gene: TRBJ2-1; len: 15; abundance: few; CDR3aa: CASSPRTSGYNEQFF; CDR3nt: TGCGCCAGCAGCCCCAGGACTAGCGGGTACAATGAGCAGTTCTTC
v_gene: TRBV5-1; d_gene: .; j_gene: TRBJ2-6; len: 16; abundance: few; CDR3aa: CASSRQTSSGANVLTF; CDR3nt: TGCGCCAGCAGCCGGCAGACAAGCTCTGGGGCCAACGTCCTGACTTTC
v_gene: TRBV9; d_gene: .; j_gene: TRBJ2-7; len: 13; abundance: .; CDR3aa: CASSVEARDEQYF; CDR3nt: TGTGCCAGCAGCGTAGAGGCCCGGGACGAGCAGTACTTC
v_gene: TRBV28; d_gene: TRBD2; j_gene: TRBJ2-1; len: 19; abundance: many; CDR3aa: CASSLFGLAGARSYNEQFF; CDR3nt: TGTGCCAGCAGTTTATTCGGACTAGCGGGAGCAAGGTCCTACAATGAGCAGTTCTTC
v_gene: TRBV30; d_gene: .; j_gene: TRBJ1-4; len: 13; abundance: few; CDR3aa: CAWSPVVGEKLFF; CDR3nt: TGTGCCTGGAGTCCAGTCGTTGGTGAAAAACTGTTTTTT
v_gene: TRBV27; d_gene: TRBD1; j_gene: TRBJ1-1; len: 16; abundance: .; CDR3aa: CASSYRTGTANTEAFF; CDR3nt: TGTGCCAGCAGTTACCGAACCGGGACAGCGAACACTGAAGCTTTCTTT
v_gene: TRBV9; d_gene: .; j_gene: TRBJ1-2; len: 14; abundance: few; CDR3aa: CASSLMEGYYGYTF; CDR3nt: TGTGCCAGCAGCCTAATGGAGGGTTACTATGGCTACACCTTC
v_gene: TRBV4-2; d_gene: .; j_gene: TRBJ2-2; len: 17; abundance: .; CDR3aa: CASSQVAARGHTGELFF; CDR3nt: TGTGCCAGCAGCCAAGTGGCGGCCAGGGGACACACCGGGGAGCTGTTTTTT
v_gene: TRBV6-5; d_gene: .; j_gene: TRBJ1-2; len: 14; abundance: few; CDR3aa: CASRPDIQTYGYTF; CDR3nt: TGTGCCAGCAGACCCGACATCCAGACCTATGGCTACACCTTC
v_gene: TRBV7-3; d_gene: .; j_gene: TRBJ2-2; len: 13; abundance: few; CDR3aa: CASSVKGYGELFF; CDR3nt: TGTGCCAGCAGCGTTAAGGGGTACGGGGAGCTGTTTTTT
v_gene: TRBV27; d_gene: TRBD1; j_gene: TRBJ2-7; len: 15; abundance: few; CDR3aa: CASSSPGQGRDEQYF; CDR3nt: TGTGCCAGCAGTTCCCCCGGACAGGGGAGGGACGAGCAGTACTTC
v_gene: TRBV5-1; d_gene: TRBD1; j_gene: TRBJ2-5; len: 14; abundance: few; CDR3aa: CASSTGTGGETQYF; CDR3nt: TGCGCCAGCAGCACCGGGACAGGGGGAGAGACCCAGTACTTC
v_gene: TRBV30; d_gene: .; j_gene: TRBJ1-1; len: 17; abundance: .; CDR3aa: CAWSPLPREGRWTEAFF; CDR3nt: TGTGCCTGGAGTCCCCTACCCAGGGAGGGTCGTTGGACTGAAGCTTTCTTT
v_gene: TRBV28; d_gene: .; j_gene: TRBJ2-7; len: 15; abundance: few; CDR3aa: CASRTPEGRGYEQYF; CDR3nt: TGTGCCAGCAGGACCCCGGAGGGGCGAGGGTACGAGCAGTACTTC
v_gene: TRBV6-6; d_gene: TRBD2; j_gene: TRBJ2-7; len: 13; abundance: few; CDR3aa: CASSRDYTYEQYF; CDR3nt: TGTGCCAGCAGTCGGGACTATACCTACGAGCAGTACTTC
v_gene: TRBV2; d_gene: TRBD2; j_gene: TRBJ2-7; len: 15; abundance: .; CDR3aa: CASSGTPSGRGREYF; CDR3nt: TGTGCCAGCAGTGGGACCCCTAGCGGGCGGGGTCGGGAGTACTTC
v_gene: TRBV28; d_gene: .; j_gene: TRBJ1-3; len: 15; abundance: .; CDR3aa: CASSPPGQLGNTIYF; CDR3nt: TGTGCCAGCAGCCCTCCCGGACAGCTTGGAAACACCATATATTTT
v_gene: TRBV11-3; d_gene: TRBD2; j_gene: TRBJ2-3; len: 15; abundance: .; CDR3aa: CASSYAGGTRDTQYF; CDR3nt: TGTGCCAGCAGCTACGCGGGAGGGACCCGGGATACGCAGTATTTT
v_gene: TRBV5-4; d_gene: .; j_gene: TRBJ2-5; len: 11; abundance: few; CDR3aa: CASSLSGTQYF; CDR3nt: TGTGCCAGCAGCTTGAGCGGGACCCAGTACTTC
v_gene: TRBV5-1; d_gene: TRBD2; j_gene: TRBJ2-1; len: 17; abundance: few; CDR3aa: CASSYASGTLSYNEQFF; CDR3nt: TGCGCCAGCAGCTACGCTAGCGGGACGCTATCCTACAATGAGCAGTTCTTC
v_gene: TRBV30; d_gene: .; j_gene: TRBJ2-4; len: 13; abundance: .; CDR3aa: CAWSRRGGNIQYF; CDR3nt: TGTGCCTGGAGCCGCAGGGGAGGGAACATTCAGTACTTC
v_gene: TRBV21-1; d_gene: .; j_gene: TRBJ2-3; len: 12; abundance: .; CDR3aa: CASSRRTDTQYF; CDR3nt: TGTGCCAGCAGCCGTCGCACAGATACGCAGTATTTT
v_gene: TRBV5-1; d_gene: .; j_gene: TRBJ2-3; len: 16; abundance: .; CDR3aa: CASSFLSSGGTDTQYF; CDR3nt: TGCGCCAGCAGCTTTCTCAGCTCTGGAGGAACAGATACGCAGTATTTT
v_gene: TRBV7-2; d_gene: TRBD1; j_gene: TRBJ2-5; len: 14; abundance: .; CDR3aa: CASSRNRGEETQYF; CDR3nt: TGTGCCAGCAGCCGGAACAGGGGAGAAGAGACCCAGTACTTC
v_gene: TRBV30; d_gene: .; j_gene: TRBJ2-3; len: 10; abundance: few; CDR3aa: CAWGVDTQYF; CDR3nt: TGTGCCTGGGGAGTCGATACGCAGTATTTT
v_gene: TRBV20-1; d_gene: TRBD2; j_gene: TRBJ2-1; len: 11; abundance: few; CDR3aa: CSAGLVAEQFF; CDR3nt: TGCAGTGCAGGACTAGTGGCTGAGCAGTTCTTC